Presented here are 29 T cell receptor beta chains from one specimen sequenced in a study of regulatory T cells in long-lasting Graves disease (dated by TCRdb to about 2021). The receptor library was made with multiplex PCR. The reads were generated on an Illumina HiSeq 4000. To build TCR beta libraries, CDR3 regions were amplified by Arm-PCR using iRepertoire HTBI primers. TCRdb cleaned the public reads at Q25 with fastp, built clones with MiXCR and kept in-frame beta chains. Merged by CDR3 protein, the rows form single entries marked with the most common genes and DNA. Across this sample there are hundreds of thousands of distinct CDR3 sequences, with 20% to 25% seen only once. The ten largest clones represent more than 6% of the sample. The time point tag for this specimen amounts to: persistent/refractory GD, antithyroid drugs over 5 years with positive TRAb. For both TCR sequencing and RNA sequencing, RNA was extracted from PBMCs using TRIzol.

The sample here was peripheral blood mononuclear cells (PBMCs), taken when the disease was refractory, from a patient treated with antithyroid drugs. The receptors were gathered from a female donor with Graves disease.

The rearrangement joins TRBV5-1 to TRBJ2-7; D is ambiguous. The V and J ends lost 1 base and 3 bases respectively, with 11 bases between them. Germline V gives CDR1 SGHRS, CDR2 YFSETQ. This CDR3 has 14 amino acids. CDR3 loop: CASSLRSQVYEQYF. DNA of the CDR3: TGCGCCAGCAGCTTGCGGAGCCAGGTCTACGAGCAGTACTTC.

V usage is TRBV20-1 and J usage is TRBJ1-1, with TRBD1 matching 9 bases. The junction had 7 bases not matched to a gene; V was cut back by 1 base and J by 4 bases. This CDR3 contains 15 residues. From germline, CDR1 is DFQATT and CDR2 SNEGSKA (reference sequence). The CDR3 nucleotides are TGCAGTGCTAGAGCCCCAGGACAGGGGACCACTGAAGCTTTCTTT. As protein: CSARAPGQGTTEAFF.

The CDR3: CAWSPGPTNTEAFF. For the CDR3, the DNA is TGTGCCTGGAGTCCCGGACCGACGAACACTGAAGCTTTCTTT. J is TRBJ1-1 and V is TRBV30; the D is unclear. Trimming stripped 2 bases from V and 1 base from J, with 11 bases between. CDR1 is GTSNPN, CDR2 SVGIG, per germline (reference sequence). The CDR3 consists of 14 residues. Filled out from reference TRBV30 and TRBJ1-1, the complete variable domain reads SQTIHQWPATLVQPVGSPLSLECTVEGTSNPNLYWYRQAAGRGLQLLFYSVGIGQISSEVPQNLSASRPQDRQFILSSKKLLLSDSGFYLCAWSPGPTNTEAFFGQGTRLTVV.

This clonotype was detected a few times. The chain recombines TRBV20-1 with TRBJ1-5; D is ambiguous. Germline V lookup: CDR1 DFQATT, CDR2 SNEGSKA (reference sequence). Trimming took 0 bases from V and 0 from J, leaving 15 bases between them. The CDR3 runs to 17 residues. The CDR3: CSARDSAWTGSNQPQHF. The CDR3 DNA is TGCAGTGCTAGAGATTCCGCCTGGACCGGTAGCAATCAGCCCCAGCATTTT.

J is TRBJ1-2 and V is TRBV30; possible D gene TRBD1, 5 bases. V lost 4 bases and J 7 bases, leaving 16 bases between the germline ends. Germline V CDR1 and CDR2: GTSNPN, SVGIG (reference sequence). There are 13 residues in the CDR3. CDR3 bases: TGTGCCTGGATAGGGGCAGGGAAGAGTGGCTACACCTTC. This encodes CAWIGAGKSGYTF.

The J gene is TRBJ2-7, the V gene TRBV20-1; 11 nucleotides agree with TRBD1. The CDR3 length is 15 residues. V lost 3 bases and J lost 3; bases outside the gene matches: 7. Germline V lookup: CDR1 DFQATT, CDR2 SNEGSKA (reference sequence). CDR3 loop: CSARPPGTGGYEQYF. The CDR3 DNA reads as TGCAGTGCTAGGCCCCCCGGGACAGGGGGCTACGAGCAGTACTTC.

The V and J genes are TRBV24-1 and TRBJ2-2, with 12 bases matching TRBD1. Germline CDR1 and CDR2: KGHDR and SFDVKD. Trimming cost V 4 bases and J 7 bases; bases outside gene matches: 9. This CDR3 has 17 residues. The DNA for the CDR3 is TGTGCCACCAGTGACGTAACCGGGACAGGGGGCTTCGGGGAGCTGTTTTTT. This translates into CATSDVTGTGGFGELFF.

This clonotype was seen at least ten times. CDR3 region: CASSFWRADYGYTF. As DNA, the CDR3 is TGTGCCAGCAGCTTTTGGAGGGCGGACTATGGCTACACCTTC. This chain connects TRBV7-8 to TRBJ1-2; D is uncertain. Germline V gives CDR1 SGHVS, CDR2 FQNEAQ. This CDR3 comprises 14 residues. V lost 3 bases and J 3 bases, leaving 11 bases between the germline ends.

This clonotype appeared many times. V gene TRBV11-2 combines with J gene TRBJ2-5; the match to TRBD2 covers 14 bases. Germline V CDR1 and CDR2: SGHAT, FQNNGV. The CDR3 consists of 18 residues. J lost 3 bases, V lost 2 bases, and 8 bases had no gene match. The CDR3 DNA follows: TGTGCCAGCAGCTTACAGTTACCGGGACTAGCGGGGGAAGAGACCCAGTACTTC. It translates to CASSLQLPGLAGEETQYF.

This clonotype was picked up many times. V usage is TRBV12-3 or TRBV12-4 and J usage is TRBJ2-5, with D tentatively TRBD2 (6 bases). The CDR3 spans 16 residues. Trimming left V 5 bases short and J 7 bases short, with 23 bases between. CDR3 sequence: CASSPRRTGLEGTQYF. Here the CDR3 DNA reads TGTGCCAGCAGTCCGCGGAGAACGGGACTCGAGGGGACCCAGTACTTC.

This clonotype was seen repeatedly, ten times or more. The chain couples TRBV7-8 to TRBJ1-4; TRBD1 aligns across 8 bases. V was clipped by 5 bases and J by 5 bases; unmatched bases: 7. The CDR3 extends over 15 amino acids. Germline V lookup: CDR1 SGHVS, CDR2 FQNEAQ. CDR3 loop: CASSHKDRVNEKLFF. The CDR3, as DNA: TGTGCCAGCAGCCATAAGGACAGGGTCAATGAAAAACTGTTTTTT.

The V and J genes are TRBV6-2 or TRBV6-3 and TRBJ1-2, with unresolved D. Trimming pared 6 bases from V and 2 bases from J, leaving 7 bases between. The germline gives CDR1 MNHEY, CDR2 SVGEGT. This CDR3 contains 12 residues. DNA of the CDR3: TGTGCCAGCAGGCCAGACAACTATGGCTACACCTTC. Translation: CASRPDNYGYTF.

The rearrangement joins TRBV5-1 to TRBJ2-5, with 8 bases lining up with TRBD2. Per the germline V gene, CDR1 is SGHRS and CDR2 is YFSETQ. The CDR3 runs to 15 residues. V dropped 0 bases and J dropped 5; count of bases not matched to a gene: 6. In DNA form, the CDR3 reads TGCGCCAGCAGCTTGGAATTAGCGGGATCTGAGACCCAGTACTTC. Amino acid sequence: CASSLELAGSETQYF.

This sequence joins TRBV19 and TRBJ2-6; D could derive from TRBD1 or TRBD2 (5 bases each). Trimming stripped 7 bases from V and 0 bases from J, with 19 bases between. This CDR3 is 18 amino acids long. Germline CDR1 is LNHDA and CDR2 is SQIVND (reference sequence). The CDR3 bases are TGTGCCAGTAACTTACTCCGGGACGGGAACTCTGGGGCCAACGTCCTGACTTTC. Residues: CASNLLRDGNSGANVLTF.

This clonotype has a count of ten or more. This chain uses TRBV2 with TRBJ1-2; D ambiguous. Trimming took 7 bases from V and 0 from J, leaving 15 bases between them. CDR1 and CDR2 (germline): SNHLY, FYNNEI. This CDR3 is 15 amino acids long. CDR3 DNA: TGTGCCAGCACGCTAGACGGCGGATCTAACTATGGCTACACCTTC. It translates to CASTLDGGSNYGYTF.

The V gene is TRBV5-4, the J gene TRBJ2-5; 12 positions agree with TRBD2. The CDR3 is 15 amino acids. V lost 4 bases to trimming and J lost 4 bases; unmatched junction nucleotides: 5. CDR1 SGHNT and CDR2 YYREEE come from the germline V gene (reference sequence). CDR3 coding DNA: TGTGCCAGCAGCCGACTAGCGGGAGAGGTAGAGACCCAGTACTTC. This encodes CASSRLAGEVETQYF.

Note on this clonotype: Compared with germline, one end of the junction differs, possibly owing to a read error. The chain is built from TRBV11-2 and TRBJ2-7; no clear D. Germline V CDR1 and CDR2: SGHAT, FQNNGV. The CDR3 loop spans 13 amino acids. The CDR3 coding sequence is TGCGCCAGCAGCCAAGAGATCTGGTTCGAGCAGTACTTC. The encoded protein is CASSQEIWFEQYF.

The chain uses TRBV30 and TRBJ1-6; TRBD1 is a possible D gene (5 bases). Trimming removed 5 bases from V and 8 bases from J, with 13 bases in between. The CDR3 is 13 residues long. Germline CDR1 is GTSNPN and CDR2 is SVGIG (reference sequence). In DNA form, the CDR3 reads TGTGCCTGGGGGACCCTAGACGATTCACCCCTCCACTTT. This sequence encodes CAWGTLDDSPLHF.

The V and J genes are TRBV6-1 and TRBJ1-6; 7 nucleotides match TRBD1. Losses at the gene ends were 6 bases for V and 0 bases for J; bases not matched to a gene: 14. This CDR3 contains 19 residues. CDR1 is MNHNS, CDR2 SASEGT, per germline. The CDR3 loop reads CASRPSRGQSSSYNSPLHF. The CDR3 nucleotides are TGTGCCAGCAGACCCTCCAGGGGACAGTCGAGCTCCTATAATTCACCCCTCCACTTT.

The DNA of the CDR3 is TGTGCCAGCAGCCGTCTAGCGGGGGACAGCTATGAGCAGTTCTTC. Encoded protein: CASSRLAGDSYEQFF. The chain has TRBV28 and TRBJ2-1; 10 bases agree with TRBD2. Germline CDR1 is MDHEN and CDR2 is SYDVKM. Trimming took 6 bases from V and 8 from J; bases not matched to a gene: 10. The CDR3 length is 15 residues.

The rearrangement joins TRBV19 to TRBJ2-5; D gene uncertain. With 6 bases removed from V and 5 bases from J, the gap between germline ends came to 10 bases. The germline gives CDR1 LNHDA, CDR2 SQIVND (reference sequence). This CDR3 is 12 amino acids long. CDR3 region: CASSAFQETQYF. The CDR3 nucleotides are TGTGCCAGTAGCGCCTTTCAGGAGACCCAGTACTTC. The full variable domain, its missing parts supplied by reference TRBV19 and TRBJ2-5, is DGGITQSPKYLFRKEGQNVTLSCEQNLNHDAMYWYRQDPGQGLRLIYYSQIVNDFQKGDIAEGYSVSREKKESFPLTVTSAQKNPTAFYLCASSAFQETQYFGPGTRLLVL.

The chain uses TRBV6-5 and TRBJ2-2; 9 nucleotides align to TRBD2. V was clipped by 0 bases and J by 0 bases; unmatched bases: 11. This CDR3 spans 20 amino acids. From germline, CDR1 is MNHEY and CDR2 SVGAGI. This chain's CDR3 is CASSYSLSSGRFANTGELFF. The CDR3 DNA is TGTGCCAGCAGTTACTCCTTGAGTAGCGGGAGATTCGCGAACACCGGGGAGCTGTTTTTT.

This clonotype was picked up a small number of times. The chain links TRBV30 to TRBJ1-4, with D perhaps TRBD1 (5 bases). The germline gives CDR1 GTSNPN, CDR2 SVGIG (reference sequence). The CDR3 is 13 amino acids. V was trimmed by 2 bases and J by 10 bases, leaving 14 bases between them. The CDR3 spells CAWSTQIGGKLFF. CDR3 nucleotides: TGTGCCTGGAGTACCCAGATTGGGGGAAAACTGTTTTTT.

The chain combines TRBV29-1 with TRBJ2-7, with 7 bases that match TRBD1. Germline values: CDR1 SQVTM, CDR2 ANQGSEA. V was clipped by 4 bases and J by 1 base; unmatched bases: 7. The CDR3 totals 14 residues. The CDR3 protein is CSVADGTASYEQYF. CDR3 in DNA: TGCAGCGTTGCCGATGGGACAGCATCCTACGAGCAGTACTTC.

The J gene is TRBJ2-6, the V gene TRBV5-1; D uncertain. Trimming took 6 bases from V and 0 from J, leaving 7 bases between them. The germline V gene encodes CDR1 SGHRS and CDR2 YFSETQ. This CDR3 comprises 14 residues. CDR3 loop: CASTPGSGANVLTF. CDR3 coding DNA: TGCGCCAGCACCCCAGGCTCTGGGGCCAACGTCCTGACTTTC. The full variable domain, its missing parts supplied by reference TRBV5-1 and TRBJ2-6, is KAGVTQTPRYLIKTRGQQVTLSCSPISGHRSVSWYQQTPGQGLQFLFEYFSETQRNKGNFPGRFSGRQFSNSRSEMNVSTLELGDSALYLCASTPGSGANVLTFGAGSRLTVL.

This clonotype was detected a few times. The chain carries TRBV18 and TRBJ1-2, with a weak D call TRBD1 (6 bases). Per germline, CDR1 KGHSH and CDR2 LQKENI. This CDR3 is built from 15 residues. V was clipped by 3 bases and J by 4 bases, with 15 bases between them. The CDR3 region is CASSPGQTEGYGYTF. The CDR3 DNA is TGTGCCAGCTCACCCGGACAGACCGAGGGCTATGGCTACACCTTC. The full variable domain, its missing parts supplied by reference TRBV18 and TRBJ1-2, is NAGVMQNPRHLVRRRGQEARLRCSPMKGHSHVYWYRQLPEEGLKFMVYLQKENIIDESGMPKERFSAEFPKEGPSILRIQQVVRGDSAAYFCASSPGQTEGYGYTFGSGTRLTVV.

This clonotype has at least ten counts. CDR3 amino acids: CASSERGEGNQPQHF. CDR3 coding DNA: TGTGCCAGCAGTGAGCGGGGGGAGGGCAATCAGCCCCAGCATTTT. The chain joins TRBV2 to TRBJ1-5; D perhaps matches TRBD1 (5 bases). Germline CDR1 is SNHLY and CDR2 is FYNNEI. Trimming cost V 3 bases and J 2 bases, with 11 bases left between them. The CDR3 totals 15 residues.

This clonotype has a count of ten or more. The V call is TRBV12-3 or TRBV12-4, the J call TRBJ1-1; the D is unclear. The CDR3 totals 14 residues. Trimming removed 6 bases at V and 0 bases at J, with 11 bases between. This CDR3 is CASSYAGLNTEAFF. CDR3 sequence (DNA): TGTGCCAGCAGCTATGCGGGCTTGAACACTGAAGCTTTCTTT.

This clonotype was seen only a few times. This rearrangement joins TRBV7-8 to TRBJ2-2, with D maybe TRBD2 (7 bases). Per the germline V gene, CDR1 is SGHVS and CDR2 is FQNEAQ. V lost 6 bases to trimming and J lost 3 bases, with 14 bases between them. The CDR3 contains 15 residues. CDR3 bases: TGTGCCAGCAGGCACCGGGGGGCTGACACCGGGGAGCTGTTTTTT. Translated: CASRHRGADTGELFF.